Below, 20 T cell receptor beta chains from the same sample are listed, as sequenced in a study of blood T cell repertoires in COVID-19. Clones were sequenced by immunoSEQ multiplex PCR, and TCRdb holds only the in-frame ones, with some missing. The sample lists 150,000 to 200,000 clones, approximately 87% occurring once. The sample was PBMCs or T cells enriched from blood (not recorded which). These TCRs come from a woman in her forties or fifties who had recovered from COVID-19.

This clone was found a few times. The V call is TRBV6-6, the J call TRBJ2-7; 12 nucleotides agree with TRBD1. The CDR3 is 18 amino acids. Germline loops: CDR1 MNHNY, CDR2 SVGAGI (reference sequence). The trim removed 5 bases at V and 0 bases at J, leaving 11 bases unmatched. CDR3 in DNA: TGTGCCAGCAGTCCCGGGACAGGGGGCCATATTTCCTCCTACGAGCAGTACGTC. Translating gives CASSPGTGGHISSYEQYV.

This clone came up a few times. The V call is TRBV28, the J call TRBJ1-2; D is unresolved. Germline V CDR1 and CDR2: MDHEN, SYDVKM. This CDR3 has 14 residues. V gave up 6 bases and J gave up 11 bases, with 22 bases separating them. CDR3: CASRGGGSDLRYTF. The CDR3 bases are TGTGCCAGCAGAGGCGGTGGGTCGGACTTGAGGTACACCTTC.

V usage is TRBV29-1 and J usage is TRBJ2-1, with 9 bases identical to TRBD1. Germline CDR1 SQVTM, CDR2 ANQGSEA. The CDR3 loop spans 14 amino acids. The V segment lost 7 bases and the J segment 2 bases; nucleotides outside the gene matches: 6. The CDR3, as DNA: TGCAGCGCCGACAGGGGGATCGCCTACAATGAGCAGTTCTTC. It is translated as CSADRGIAYNEQFF.

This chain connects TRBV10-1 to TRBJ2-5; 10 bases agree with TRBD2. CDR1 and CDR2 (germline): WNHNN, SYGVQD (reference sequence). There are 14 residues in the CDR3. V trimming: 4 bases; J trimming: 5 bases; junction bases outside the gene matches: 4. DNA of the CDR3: TGCGCCAGCAGTGCTAGCGGGAGAAGGGAGACCCAGTACTTC. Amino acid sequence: CASSASGRRETQYF.

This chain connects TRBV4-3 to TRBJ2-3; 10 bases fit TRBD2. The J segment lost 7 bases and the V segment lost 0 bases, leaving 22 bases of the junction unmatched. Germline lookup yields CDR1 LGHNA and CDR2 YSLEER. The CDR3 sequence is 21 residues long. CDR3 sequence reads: CASSQEYAAGGSGRAWNTQYF. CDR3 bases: TGCGCCAGCAGCCAAGAGTATGCTGCTGGTGGGAGCGGGAGGGCCTGGAATACGCAGTATTTT.

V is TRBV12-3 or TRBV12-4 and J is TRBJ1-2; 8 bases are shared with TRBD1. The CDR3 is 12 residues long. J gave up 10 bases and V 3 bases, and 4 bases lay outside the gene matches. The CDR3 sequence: CASSFQTGAYTF. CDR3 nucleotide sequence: TGTGCCAGCAGTTTTCAGACAGGGGCCTACACCTTC.

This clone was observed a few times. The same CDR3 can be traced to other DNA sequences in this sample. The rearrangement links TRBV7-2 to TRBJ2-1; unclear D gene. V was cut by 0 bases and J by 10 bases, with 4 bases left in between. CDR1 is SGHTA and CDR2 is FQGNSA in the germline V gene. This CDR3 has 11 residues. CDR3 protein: CASSLAEEQFF. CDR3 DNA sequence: TGTGCCAGCAGCTTAGCAGAGGAGCAGTTCTTC.

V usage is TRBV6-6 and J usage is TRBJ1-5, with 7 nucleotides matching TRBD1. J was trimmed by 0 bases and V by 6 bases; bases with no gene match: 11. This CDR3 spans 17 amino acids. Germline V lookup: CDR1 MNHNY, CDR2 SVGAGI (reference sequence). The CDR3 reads CASRRGTDKYSNQPQHF. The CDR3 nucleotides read TGTGCCAGCAGGCGAGGGACAGATAAATATAGCAATCAGCCCCAGCATTTT.

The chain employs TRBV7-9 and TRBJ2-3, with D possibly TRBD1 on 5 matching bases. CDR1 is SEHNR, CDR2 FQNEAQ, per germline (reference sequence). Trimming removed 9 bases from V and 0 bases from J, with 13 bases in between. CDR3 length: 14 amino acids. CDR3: CASQGSPSTDTQYF. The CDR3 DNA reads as TGTGCCAGTCAGGGTTCCCCCAGCACAGATACGCAGTATTTT.

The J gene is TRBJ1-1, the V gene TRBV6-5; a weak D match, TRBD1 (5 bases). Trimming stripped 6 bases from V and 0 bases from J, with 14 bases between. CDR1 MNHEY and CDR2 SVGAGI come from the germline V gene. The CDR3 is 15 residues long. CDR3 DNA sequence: TGTGCCAGCAGCCCACGGGGGGACCTGAACACTGAAGCTTTCTTT. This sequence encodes CASSPRGDLNTEAFF.

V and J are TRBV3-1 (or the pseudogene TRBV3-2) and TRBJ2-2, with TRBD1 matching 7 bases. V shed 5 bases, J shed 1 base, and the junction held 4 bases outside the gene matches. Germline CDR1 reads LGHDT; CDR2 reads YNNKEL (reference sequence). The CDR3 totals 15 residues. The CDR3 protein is CASSWGTVNTGELFF. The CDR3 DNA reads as TGTGCCAGCAGCTGGGGGACAGTGAACACCGGGGAGCTGTTTTTT.

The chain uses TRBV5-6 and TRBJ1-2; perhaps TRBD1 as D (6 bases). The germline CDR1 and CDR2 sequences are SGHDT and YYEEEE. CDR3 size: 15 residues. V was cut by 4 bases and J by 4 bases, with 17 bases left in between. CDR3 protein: CASSTIRDNSYGYTF. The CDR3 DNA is TGTGCCAGCAGCACCATCCGGGACAATTCCTATGGCTACACCTTC.

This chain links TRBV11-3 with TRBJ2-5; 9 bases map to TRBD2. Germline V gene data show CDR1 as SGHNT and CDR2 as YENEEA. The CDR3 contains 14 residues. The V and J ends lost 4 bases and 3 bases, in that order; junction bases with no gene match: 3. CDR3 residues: CASSSGLAKETQYF. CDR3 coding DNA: TGTGCCAGCAGCTCGGGACTAGCAAAAGAGACCCAGTACTTC.

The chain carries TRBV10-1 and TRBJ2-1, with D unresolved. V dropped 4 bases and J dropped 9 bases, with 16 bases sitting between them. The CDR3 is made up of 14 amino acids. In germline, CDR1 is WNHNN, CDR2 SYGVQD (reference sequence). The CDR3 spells CASSAEPQPREQFF. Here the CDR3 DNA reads TGCGCCAGCAGTGCCGAGCCTCAACCCCGTGAGCAGTTCTTC.

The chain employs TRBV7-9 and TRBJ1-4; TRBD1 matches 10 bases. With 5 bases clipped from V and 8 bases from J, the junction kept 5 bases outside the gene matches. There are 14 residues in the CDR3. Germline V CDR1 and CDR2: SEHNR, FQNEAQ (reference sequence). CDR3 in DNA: TGTGCCAGCAGCCTGGGACAGGGGTTCGAAAAACTGTTTTTT. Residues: CASSLGQGFEKLFF.

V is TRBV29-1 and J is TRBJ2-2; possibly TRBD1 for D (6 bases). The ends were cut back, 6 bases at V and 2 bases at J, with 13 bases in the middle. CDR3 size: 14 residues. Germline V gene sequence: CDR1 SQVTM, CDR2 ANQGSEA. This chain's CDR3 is CSVSTRGNTGELFF. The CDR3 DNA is TGCAGCGTCTCAACCAGGGGTAACACCGGGGAGCTGTTTTTT.

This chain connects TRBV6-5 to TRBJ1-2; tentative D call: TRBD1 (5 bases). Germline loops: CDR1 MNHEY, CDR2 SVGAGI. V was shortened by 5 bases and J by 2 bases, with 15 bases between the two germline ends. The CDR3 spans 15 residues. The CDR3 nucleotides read TGTGCCAGCAGTCGGGAGGGGATCGGAAACTATGGCTACACCTTC. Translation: CASSREGIGNYGYTF.

The CDR3 loop reads CASSGRTGVNTEAFF. The CDR3 DNA sequence: TGCGCCAGCAGTGGTAGGACAGGAGTTAACACTGAAGCTTTCTTT. V gene TRBV10-2 combines with J gene TRBJ1-1; 7 bases line up with TRBD1. Germline CDR1 and CDR2: WSHSY and SAAADI. The V segment lost 4 bases and the J segment 2 bases; nucleotides outside the gene matches: 7. This CDR3 is 15 amino acids long.

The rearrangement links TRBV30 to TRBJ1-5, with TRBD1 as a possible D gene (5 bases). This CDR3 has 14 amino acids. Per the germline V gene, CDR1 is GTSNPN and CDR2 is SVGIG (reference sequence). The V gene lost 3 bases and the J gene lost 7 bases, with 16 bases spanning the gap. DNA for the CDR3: TGTGCCTGGAGGGACCGGGGGAAGGGACAGCCCCAGCATTTT. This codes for CAWRDRGKGQPQHF.

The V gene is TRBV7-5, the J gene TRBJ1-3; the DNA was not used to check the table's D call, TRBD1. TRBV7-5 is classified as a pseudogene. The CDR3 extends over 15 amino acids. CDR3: CVRSLGTTPGNTIYF. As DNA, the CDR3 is TGTGTCAGAAGCTTAGGGACAACCCCTGGAAACACCATATATTTT.